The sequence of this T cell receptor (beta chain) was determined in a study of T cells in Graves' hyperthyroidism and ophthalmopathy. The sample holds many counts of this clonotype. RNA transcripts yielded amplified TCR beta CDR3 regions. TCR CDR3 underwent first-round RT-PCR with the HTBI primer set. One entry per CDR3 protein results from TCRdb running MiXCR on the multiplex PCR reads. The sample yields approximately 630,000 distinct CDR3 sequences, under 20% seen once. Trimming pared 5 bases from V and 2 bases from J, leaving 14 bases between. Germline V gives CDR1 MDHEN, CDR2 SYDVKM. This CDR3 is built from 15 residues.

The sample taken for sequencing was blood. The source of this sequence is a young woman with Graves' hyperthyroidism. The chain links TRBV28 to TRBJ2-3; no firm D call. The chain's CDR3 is CASSPGLVDTDTQYF. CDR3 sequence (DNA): TGTGCCAGCAGTCCCGGCCTCGTGGACACAGATACGCAGTATTTT.